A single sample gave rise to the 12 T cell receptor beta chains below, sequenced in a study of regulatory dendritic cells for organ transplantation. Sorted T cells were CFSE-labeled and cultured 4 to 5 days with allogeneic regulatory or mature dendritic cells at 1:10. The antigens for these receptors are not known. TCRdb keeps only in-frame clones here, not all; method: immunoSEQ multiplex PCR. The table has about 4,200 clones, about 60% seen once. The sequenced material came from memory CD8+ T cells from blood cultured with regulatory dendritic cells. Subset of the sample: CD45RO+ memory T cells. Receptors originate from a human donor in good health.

The CDR3: CASSPRSFTGELFF. The CDR3 bases are TGTGCCAGCAGCCCTCGGTCATTCACCGGGGAGCTGTTTTTT. V usage is TRBV7-9 and J usage is TRBJ2-2; D gene unclear. Germline loops: CDR1 SEHNR, CDR2 FQNEAQ (reference sequence). The CDR3 spans 14 residues. Trimming removed 5 bases at V and 4 bases at J, with 11 bases between.

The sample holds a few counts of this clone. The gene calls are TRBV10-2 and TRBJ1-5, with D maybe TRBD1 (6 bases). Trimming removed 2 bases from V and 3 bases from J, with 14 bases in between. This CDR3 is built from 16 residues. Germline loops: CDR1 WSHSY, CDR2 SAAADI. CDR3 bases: TGCGCCAGCAGTGAGAGTTTACAGGGCCACAATCAGCCCCAGCATTTT. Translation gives CASSESLQGHNQPQHF.

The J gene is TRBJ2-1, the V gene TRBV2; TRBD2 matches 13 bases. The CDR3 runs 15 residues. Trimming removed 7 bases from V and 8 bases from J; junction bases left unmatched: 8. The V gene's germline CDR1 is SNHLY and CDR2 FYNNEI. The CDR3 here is CASKLAGGLGYEQFF. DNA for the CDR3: TGTGCCAGCAAACTAGCGGGGGGGTTAGGGTATGAGCAGTTCTTC.

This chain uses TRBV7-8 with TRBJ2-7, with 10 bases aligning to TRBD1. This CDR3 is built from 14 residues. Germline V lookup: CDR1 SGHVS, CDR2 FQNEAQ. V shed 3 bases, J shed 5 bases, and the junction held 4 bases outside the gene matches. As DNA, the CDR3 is TGTGCCAGCAGCTTCCGGACAGGGGGTAACGAGCAGTACTTC. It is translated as CASSFRTGGNEQYF.

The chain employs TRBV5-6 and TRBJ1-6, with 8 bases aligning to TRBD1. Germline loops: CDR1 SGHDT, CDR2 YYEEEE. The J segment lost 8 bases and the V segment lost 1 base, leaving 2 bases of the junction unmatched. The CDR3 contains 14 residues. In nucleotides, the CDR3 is TGTGCCAGCAGCTTGAAGGGACAGGATTCACCCCTCCACTTT. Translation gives CASSLKGQDSPLHF.

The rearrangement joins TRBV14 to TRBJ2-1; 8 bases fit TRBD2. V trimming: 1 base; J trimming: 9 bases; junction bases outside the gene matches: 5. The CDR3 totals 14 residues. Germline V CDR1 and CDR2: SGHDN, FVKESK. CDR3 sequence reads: CASSQGTSTSEQFF. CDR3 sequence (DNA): TGTGCCAGCAGCCAAGGGACTAGCACTAGTGAGCAGTTCTTC.

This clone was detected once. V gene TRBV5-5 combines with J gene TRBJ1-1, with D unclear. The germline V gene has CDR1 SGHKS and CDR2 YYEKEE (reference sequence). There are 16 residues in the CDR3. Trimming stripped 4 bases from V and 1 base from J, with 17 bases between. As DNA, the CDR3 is TGTGCCAGCAGCCCCCTCCTCCACCCGGGGAACACTGAAGCTTTCTTT. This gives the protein CASSPLLHPGNTEAFF.

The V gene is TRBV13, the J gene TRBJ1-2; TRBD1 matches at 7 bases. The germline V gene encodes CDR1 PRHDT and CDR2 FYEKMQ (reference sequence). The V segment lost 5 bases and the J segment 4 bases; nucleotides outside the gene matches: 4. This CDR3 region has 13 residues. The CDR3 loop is CASSDRVGYGYTF. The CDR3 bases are TGTGCCAGCAGCGACAGGGTGGGCTATGGCTACACCTTC.

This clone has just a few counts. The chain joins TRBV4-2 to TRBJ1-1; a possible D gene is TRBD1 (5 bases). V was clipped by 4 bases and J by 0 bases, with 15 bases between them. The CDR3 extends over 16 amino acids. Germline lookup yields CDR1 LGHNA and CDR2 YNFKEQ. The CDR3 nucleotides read TGTGCCAGCAGCCCCGATGACGGGGGACTGAACACTGAAGCTTTCTTT. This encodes CASSPDDGGLNTEAFF.

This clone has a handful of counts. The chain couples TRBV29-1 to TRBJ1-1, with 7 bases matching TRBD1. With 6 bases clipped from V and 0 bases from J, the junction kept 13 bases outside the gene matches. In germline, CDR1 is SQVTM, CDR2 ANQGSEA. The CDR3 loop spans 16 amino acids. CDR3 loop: CSVPFYGQDMNTEAFF. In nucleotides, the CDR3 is TGCAGCGTCCCTTTCTACGGACAGGACATGAACACTGAAGCTTTCTTT. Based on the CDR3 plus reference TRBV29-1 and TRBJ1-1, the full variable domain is SAVISQKPSRDICQRGTSLTIQCQVDSQVTMMFWYRQQPGQSLTLIATANQGSEATYESGFVIDKFPISRPNLTFSTLTVSNMSPEDSSIYLCSVPFYGQDMNTEAFFGQGTRLTVV.

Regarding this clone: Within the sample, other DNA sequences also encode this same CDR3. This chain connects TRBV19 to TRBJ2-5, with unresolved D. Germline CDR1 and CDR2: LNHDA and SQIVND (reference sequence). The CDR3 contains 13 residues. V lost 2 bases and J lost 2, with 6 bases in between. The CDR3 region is CASSITVQETQYF. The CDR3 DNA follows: TGTGCCAGTAGTATAACTGTTCAAGAGACCCAGTACTTC.

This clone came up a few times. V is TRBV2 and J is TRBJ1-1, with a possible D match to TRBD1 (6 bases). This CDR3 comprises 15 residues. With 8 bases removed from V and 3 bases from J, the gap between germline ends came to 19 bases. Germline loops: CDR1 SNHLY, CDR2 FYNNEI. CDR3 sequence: CASEGQPDDYTEAFF. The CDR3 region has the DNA TGTGCCAGCGAAGGACAGCCCGATGACTACACTGAAGCTTTCTTT.